This entry concerns a single T cell receptor beta chain. This sample is part of a study of shared T cell receptors in the human thymus. The CDR3 covers 15 residues. The germline V gene encodes CDR1 LGHNA and CDR2 YSLEER. V lost 1 base and J lost 3; bases outside the gene matches: 3. Only in-frame clones appear in the TCRdb table, and some are missing; sequencing was by immunoSEQ multiplex PCR. This sample yields about 660,000 clones, of which over 75% are seen a single time; 0.0094% belongs to the top ten. The same sample was also studied in work on human thymus T cells. This second report adds: Resected material from corrective heart surgery provided the thymus tissue analysed.

V gene TRBV4-3 combines with J gene TRBJ2-1; 7 bases fit TRBD2. The TCR sequence derives from a boy younger than two with a congenital heart defect. The specimen sequenced was thymocytes. CDR3 region: CASSQGTGGYNEQFF. CDR3 DNA: TGCGCCAGCAGCCAAGGGACGGGGGGCTACAATGAGCAGTTCTTC.